Given below is one T cell receptor beta chain in context. In its sample, this clonotype was seen many times. This clone's antigen is unknown. Base qualities were left out, and no much larger clone turns up one base away. The receptor library was made with PCR. The sequencer listed for this sample is Illumina HiSeq 2500. To normalize quantification of the TCRbeta repertoire, the TCR libraries were built with molecular barcoding that relied on unique molecular identifiers. TCRdb handled the public reads itself, with Q25 trimming in fastp and clone calling in MiXCR, and kept productive beta chains. Each entry merges the rows of one CDR3 protein and shows their most common DNA and genes. The sample records some 75,000 distinct CDR3 sequences, about 7% of which are singletons. The top ten constitute more than 2.5% of the sample. This sample is part of a study of T-cell reconstitution after alpha-beta-depleted transplantation in children (dated by TCRdb to about 2016). Study-level background: The study quantitatively tracked T-cell immune reconstitution after TCRalphabeta/CD19-depleted allogeneic hematopoietic cell transplantation in children using TCR repertoire profiling.

The material sequenced was PBMCs from the stem cell graft donor, taken from the stem cell graft. This receptor was taken from a human donor who donated a stem cell graft to a child with acute lymphoblastic leukemia.

DNA sequence: TGCGCCAGCGGGCCAGACAGGGGGCTCTACGAGCAGTACTTC. Translated, it gives CASGPDRGLYEQYF. This sequence uses TRBV4-3 and TRBJ2-7; 10 junctional bases match TRBD1. The germline V gene encodes CDR1 LGHNA and CDR2 YSLEER. CDR3 length: 14 amino acids, cysteine to phenylalanine. Only CDR3 DNA is held: 42 bases, read in frame from base 1. For this chain, trimming is 8 bases at the V end and 3 bases at the J end, and the number of junction bases without a gene match is 7.